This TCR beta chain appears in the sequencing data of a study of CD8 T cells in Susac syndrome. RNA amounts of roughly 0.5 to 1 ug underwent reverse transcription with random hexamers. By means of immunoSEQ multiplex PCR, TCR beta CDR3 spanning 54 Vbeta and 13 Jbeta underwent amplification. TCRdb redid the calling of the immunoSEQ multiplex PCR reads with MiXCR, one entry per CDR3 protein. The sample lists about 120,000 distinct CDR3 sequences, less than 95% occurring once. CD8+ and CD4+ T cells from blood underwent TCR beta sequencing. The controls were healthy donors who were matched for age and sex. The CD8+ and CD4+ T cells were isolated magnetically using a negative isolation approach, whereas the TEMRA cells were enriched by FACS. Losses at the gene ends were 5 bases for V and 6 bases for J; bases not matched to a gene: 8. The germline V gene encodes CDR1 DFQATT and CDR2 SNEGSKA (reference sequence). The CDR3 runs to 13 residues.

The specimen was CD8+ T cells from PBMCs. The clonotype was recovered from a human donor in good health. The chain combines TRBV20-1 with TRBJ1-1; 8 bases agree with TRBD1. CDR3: CSADDGQGAEAFF. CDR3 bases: TGCAGTGCTGACGACGGACAGGGCGCTGAAGCTTTCTTT.